A single sample is the source of the 6 T cell receptor beta chains below, sequenced in a study of T cells in tuberculosis. Sequencing was performed with immunoSEQ multiplex PCR; in TCRdb, only in-frame clones are kept and a portion is missing. The sample gives over 25,000 clones, 90% of which show up once; roughly 6.2% is in the top ten. What was sequenced was PBMCs. Every receptor here comes from a donor between 10 and 29 years old with latent tuberculosis or without tuberculosis infection.

Comment on this clone: Germline and junction disagree at one end, which may indicate a read error. The CDR3 DNA follows: TGTGCCAGCAGTTTGTTCGGTCGTCATTCCCCCTTAGTCTTT. Translated: CASSLFGRHSPLVF. This chain connects TRBV27 to TRBJ1-4; D gene unclear. The CDR3 has 14 residues. CDR1 and CDR2 (germline): MNHEY, SMNVEV (reference sequence).

The rearrangement links TRBV7-8 to TRBJ2-7; 8 nucleotides line up with TRBD1. Per germline, CDR1 SGHVS and CDR2 FQNEAQ. The CDR3 totals 16 residues. V lost 5 bases, J lost 1 base, and 10 bases stayed unmatched. CDR3 in DNA: TGTGCCAGCAGCCTGGCGTGGACAGGGACTTCCTACGAGCAGTACTTC. Translated: CASSLAWTGTSYEQYF.

This clone has more than one count but fewer than ten. This chain uses TRBV4-2 with TRBJ2-1; 7 nucleotides agree with TRBD2. The CDR3 totals 15 residues. The germline V gene has CDR1 LGHNA and CDR2 YNFKEQ. V was clipped by 0 bases and J by 5 bases; unmatched bases: 4. The CDR3 nucleotides read TGTGCCAGCAGCCAAGACGGGGGGATCAACAATGAGCAGTTCTTC. As protein: CASSQDGGINNEQFF.

V is TRBV6-5 and J is TRBJ1-4; D may be TRBD1 (5 bases). Germline CDR1 is MNHEY and CDR2 is SVGAGI. This CDR3 is built from 14 residues. V lost 2 bases to trimming and J lost 4 bases, with 8 bases between them. CDR3 in DNA: TGTGCCAGCAGTTACGTGGGGGGTAATGAAAAACTGTTTTTT. Translated: CASSYVGGNEKLFF.

The chain is built from TRBV4-1 and TRBJ1-1; TRBD1 matches at 7 bases. CDR1 is MGHRA and CDR2 is YSYEKL in the germline V gene. The CDR3 covers 15 residues. The ends lost 0 bases at V and 0 bases at J; junction bases unmatched: 1. CDR3 amino acids: CASSQETGVNTEAFF. The DNA of the CDR3 is TGCGCCAGCAGCCAAGAAACAGGGGTGAACACTGAAGCTTTCTTT.

This chain uses TRBV6-1 with TRBJ1-5, with a tentative D call TRBD1 (5 bases). The germline V gene has CDR1 MNHNS and CDR2 SASEGT. The V and J ends lost 10 bases and 4 bases respectively, with 11 bases between them. This CDR3 spans 12 amino acids. The CDR3 region is CANGQGNQPQHF. Here the CDR3 DNA reads TGTGCCAACGGTCAGGGAAATCAGCCCCAGCATTTT.